Below are 17 T cell receptor beta chains sequenced from a single sample in a study of CD8 T cells in ankylosing spondylitis. Antigen specificity for these receptors is unknown. Study findings and constraints: A motif of roughly eight highly homologous TCR beta variants was seen as apparently characteristic of ankylosing spondylitis blood.

Using its own MiXCR run on the 5' RACE reads, TCRdb lists one record per CDR3 protein. The sample carries 450,000 to 550,000 distinct CDR3 sequences, approximately 5% recorded once. The specimen sequenced was blood, either unsorted or a sorted T cell fraction (not recorded which). The receptors stem from a male donor with ankylosing spondylitis.

This chain links TRBV6-5 with TRBJ2-2; 9 bases match TRBD1. Losses at the gene ends were 1 base for V and 5 bases for J; bases not matched to a gene: 11. Germline CDR1 MNHEY, CDR2 SVGAGI. The CDR3 covers 18 residues. CDR3 sequence (DNA): TGTGCCAGCAGTTACTTACCCCGGAGGGACAGGGCAACCGGGGAGCTGTTTTTT. Its translation is CASSYLPRRDRATGELFF.

There are many counts of this clonotype. The rearrangement links TRBV5-6 to TRBJ1-1; 7 nucleotides align to TRBD1. The CDR3 extends over 13 amino acids. Germline loops: CDR1 SGHDT, CDR2 YYEEEE. Trimming cost V 0 bases and J 6 bases; bases outside gene matches: 2. CDR3 coding DNA: TGTGCCAGCAGCTTGGGACAGGGACCTGAAGCTTTCTTT. Translating gives CASSLGQGPEAFF.

This clonotype has ten or more counts. Written as DNA, the CDR3 is TGTGCCATCAGTGAGACGGGAAACACAGATACGCAGTATTTT. This sequence encodes CAISETGNTDTQYF. This rearrangement joins TRBV10-3 to TRBJ2-3, with D perhaps matching TRBD2 (5 bases). V lost 2 bases, J lost 2 bases, and 8 bases lay in between. Germline V gene sequence: CDR1 ENHRY, CDR2 SYGVKD. This CDR3 has 14 amino acids.

At least ten counts were recorded for this clonotype. The chain joins TRBV6-2 or TRBV6-3 to TRBJ1-2, with D maybe TRBD1 (5 bases). The V gene's germline CDR1 is MNHEY and CDR2 SVGEGT. V shed 4 bases and J shed 4 bases, with 10 bases lying between them. The CDR3 is made up of 13 amino acids. Here the CDR3 DNA reads TGTGCCAGCAGTTCTCGGGACGGCTATGGCTACACCTTC. It yields the protein CASSSRDGYGYTF.

This clonotype was counted many times. This chain connects TRBV12-3 or TRBV12-4 to TRBJ1-2; D not certain. Trimming shortened V by 5 bases and J by 8 bases, and 15 bases separated the two germline ends. The CDR3 length is 13 residues. The CDR3 region has the DNA TGTGCCAGCAGTCTTCGTTCCTCATCCGGCTACACCTTC. Translating it yields CASSLRSSSGYTF.

This clonotype was counted a few times. This rearrangement joins TRBV12-2 to TRBJ1-5. TRBV12-2 corresponds to a pseudogene. The CDR3 runs 13 residues. CDR3 in amino acids: CASRFRYRQPQHF. The CDR3 bases are TGTGCAAGTCGCTTTCGGTATAGGCAGCCCCAGCATTTT.

Ten or more counts support this clonotype. The J gene is TRBJ1-1, the V gene TRBV12-3 or TRBV12-4; D is unresolved. V dropped 1 base and J dropped 5 bases, with 11 bases sitting between them. This CDR3 comprises 14 residues. CDR3 protein: CASSLVVGGTEAFF. CDR3 nucleotide sequence: TGTGCCAGCAGTTTAGTAGTAGGAGGAACTGAAGCTTTCTTT.

This clonotype occurred many times. The V call is TRBV12-3 or TRBV12-4, the J call TRBJ2-1, with 9 bases identical to TRBD1. The CDR3 contains 15 residues. The junction had 10 bases not matched to a gene; V was cut back by 3 bases and J by 10 bases. CDR3 DNA sequence: TGTGCCAGCAGTTTCTCCGGGACAGGGCTGCGGGAGCAGTTCTTC. Translating gives CASSFSGTGLREQFF.

This clonotype was observed many times. This chain joins TRBV5-1 and TRBJ2-7; TRBD1 might be the D (6 bases). This CDR3 is built from 15 residues. Trimming took off 4 bases at V and 11 bases at J, with 25 bases between the two ends. In germline, CDR1 is SGHRS, CDR2 YFSETQ. Written as DNA, the CDR3 is TGCGCCAGCAGCCTGCTCATCGGACAGCAAGCAGGGAAGTACTTC. Residues: CASSLLIGQQAGKYF.

This clonotype was counted ten times or more. The genes are TRBV29-1 and TRBJ1-1; TRBD1 agrees at 8 bases. Germline V lookup: CDR1 SQVTM, CDR2 ANQGSEA. The CDR3 sequence is 15 residues long. The V gene end was trimmed by 2 bases and the J gene end by 5 bases; junction bases not matched to a gene: 10. The DNA of the CDR3 is TGCAGCGTTGAATCCCGGACAGGGAGGATGACTGAAGCTTTCTTT. Translated: CSVESRTGRMTEAFF.

The table lists this clonotype with many counts. This chain uses TRBV4-1 with TRBJ2-3, with D perhaps matching TRBD2 (6 bases). There are 19 residues in the CDR3. Germline loops: CDR1 MGHRA, CDR2 YSYEKL. Trimming took off 0 bases at V and 6 bases at J, with 25 bases between the two ends. CDR3 DNA: TGCGCCAGCAGCCAAGAGACTTTGCCGGGACCCACCCGGGGGGATACGCAGTATTTT. It yields the protein CASSQETLPGPTRGDTQYF.

This clonotype was seen at least ten times. The rearrangement links TRBV4-3 to TRBJ2-3; the match to TRBD2 covers 8 bases. CDR3 size: 16 residues. The ends lost 4 bases at V and 4 bases at J; junction bases unmatched: 10. In germline, CDR1 is LGHNA, CDR2 YSLEER. CDR3 bases: TGCGCCAGCAGCCCCGGAGCGGGAGTGGAGCCAGATACGCAGTATTTT. Its protein is CASSPGAGVEPDTQYF.

This clonotype was seen repeatedly, ten times or more. This sequence joins TRBV7-9 and TRBJ2-7; weak D call: TRBD2 (6 bases). In germline, CDR1 is SEHNR, CDR2 FQNEAQ (reference sequence). The CDR3 contains 14 residues. Deletions cut 4 bases from V and 0 bases from J, with 10 bases between. The CDR3 protein is CASSSSAYSYEQYF. The DNA of the CDR3 is TGTGCCAGCAGCTCTAGCGCTTACTCCTACGAGCAGTACTTC.

This clonotype was seen repeatedly, ten times or more. The chain carries TRBV5-1 and TRBJ2-5, with a possible D match to TRBD2 (6 bases). Trimming removed 3 bases from V and 2 bases from J, with 11 bases in between. The germline V gene encodes CDR1 SGHRS and CDR2 YFSETQ. CDR3 length: 14 amino acids. DNA for the CDR3: TGCGCCAGCAGCTGGAGCGGGCGTCAAGAGACCCAGTACTTC. The encoded protein is CASSWSGRQETQYF.

This clonotype was picked up a small number of times. The chain is built from TRBV20-1 and TRBJ1-1, with D possibly TRBD1 on 6 matching bases. This CDR3 comprises 12 residues. Germline V gene data show CDR1 as DFQATT and CDR2 as SNEGSKA (reference sequence). V gave up 6 bases and J gave up 2 bases, with 10 bases separating them. CDR3 amino acids: CSAGTPNTEAFF. DNA of the CDR3: TGCAGTGCCGGGACACCCAACACTGAAGCTTTCTTT.

This clonotype was counted many times. J is TRBJ1-1 and V is TRBV7-9; the D is unclear. The CDR3 covers 15 residues. The germline CDR1 and CDR2 sequences are SEHNR and FQNEAQ (reference sequence). V gave up 1 base and J gave up 5 bases, with 14 bases separating them. CDR3 coding DNA: TGTGCCAGCAGCTTAGGCGGAGGGCGATTTACTGAAGCTTTCTTT. Protein: CASSLGGGRFTEAFF.

The chain employs TRBV5-1 and TRBJ2-4; D is perhaps TRBD1 (5 bases). Trimming removed 4 bases at V and 0 bases at J, with 8 bases between. Germline lookup yields CDR1 SGHRS and CDR2 YFSETQ. The CDR3 has 14 residues. CDR3 sequence reads: CASSQTVAKNIQYF. For the CDR3, the DNA is TGCGCCAGCAGCCAGACAGTAGCCAAAAACATTCAGTACTTC.